The T cell receptor beta chain under discussion was sequenced for a study of shared clonotypes between healthy human individuals (dated by TCRdb to 2018 to 2020). Background on the whole study: The cohort comprised a couple of women and a few men aged 18 to 49 years. Leukapheresis yielded between about 0.9 and 8.9 billion PBMCs per donor. To increase sequencing depth and limit assay-specific biases, TCR repertoire library preparation and sequencing were carried out by different laboratories using diverse techniques. The study deeply sequenced blood TCR repertoires of several healthy adults to estimate repertoire size and the extent of clonotype sharing between individuals. For each donor, CD4 naive and CD4 memory were each given three plates, CD8 naive was given two plates, and CD8 memory was given one plate. Broad study findings and their caveats: Estimated clonotype richness was generally larger for naive than for memory subsets. Incomplete sequencing was indicated by rarefaction of sorted-subset datasets, despite the large sequencing depth. Compared with non-shared clonotypes, the clonotypes found in all four sorted-subset donors had higher generation probabilities. Because the study included only a small number of donors, the genetic and exposure-history diversity represented was limited. When a handful of donors were compared, the shared fraction of clonotypes was 5% to 6.5% for naive CD4, around 3.5% for naive CD8, 2.3% for memory CD4, and less than 0.45% for memory CD8. Pairwise subsampling led to the expectation that sequencing depth would affect the degree of clonotype sharing among donors. Sampling was limited to blood, and TCR repertoires in tissue likely differ from TCR repertoires in blood.

Healthy HIV-negative adults with no recently reported acute infections or vaccinations were included as donors. Only Caucasian adults living in Nashville, Tennessee, USA were represented among the donors. CD4+ T cells were enriched by magnetic negative selection; naive cells were then positively selected on CD45RA, and the negative fraction formed the memory subset. After blood collection by leukapheresis, PBMCs were isolated using Ficoll-Histopaque density gradient centrifugation and then cryopreserved in the vapor phase of liquid nitrogen. Analytical flow cytometry was used to check the purity and quantity of each magnetically sorted T cell population. Genomic DNA was isolated from every sorted fraction and measured by UV absorbance on a Nanodrop 2000c. Using the deep immunoSEQ assay, TCR CDR3 regions were amplified from genomic DNA by multiplex PCR. Extracted genomic DNA from each cell subset was spread evenly across all wells of several immunoSEQ 96-well plates, with each plate serving as a replicate. For sorted subsets, 200 to 250 ng genomic DNA, equal to 30,000 or so T cell genomes, was loaded into each replicate PCR. The purified libraries were quantified using a Qubit 3.0 fluorometer, sized with a Bioanalyzer 2100, and then quantified again using the KAPA Library Quantification kit. A separate single-read 150-cycle Illumina NextSeq 550 flow cell was used to sequence each immunoSEQ 96-well plate. On the authors' methods: Because the immunoSEQ output held only junctional sequences and lacked quality scores, the filtering could not match the filtering applied to full-length reads. Sequences were annotated with PyIR, a Python wrapper for IgBLAST v1.9, and V/J genes and CDR3 were assigned using IMGT germline references. Reads with weak V/J assignments (E-value above 1e-6), missing CDR3, stop codons, out-of-frame junctions, or ambiguous translated residues were removed. A V3J clonotype was defined by an identical inferred V gene, J gene, and CDR3 amino acid sequence. Percentage overlap between repertoires was calculated by dividing the number of shared unique clonotypes by the size of the smaller repertoire. RTK rarefaction, the Chao1 estimator, and Recon v2.1 estimates of unobserved clonotypes were used to assess repertoire richness. OLGA was used to compute generation probabilities for all TCRbeta clonotypes that the gDNA method yielded from a few donors. What TCRdb holds here is the immuneACCESS table cut down to in-frame rearrangements. Part of the clones is not present; checked against another copy, under half of the missing clones reflect an unresolved V gene, and the others are unexplained. The V and J calls and clone size are taken from that table; D and trimming were inferred from the DNA. The sample profile shows about 2.4 million clones; roughly 93% of them were found once. Of the sample, more than 0.35% falls within the top ten clones.

As concerns this clone: The antigen this receptor binds is unknown. Base qualities are not recorded, but no much larger clone differs from it by a single base.

Taken from the germline V gene, the CDR1 and CDR2 loops are SGHRS and YFSETQ. CDR3 length: 17 amino acids, cysteine to phenylalanine. The DNA shown is the 51-base CDR3, in frame from base 1. V ends up 2 bases short and J 4 bases short, with an unmatched junction base count of 7. The chain was built from TRBV5-1 and TRBJ2-1; TRBD2 fits 12 bases in the junction. What was sequenced was naive CD4+ T cells from PBMCs. The label giving this sample's cell subset or site can be read as: CD45RA+ positively selected. This clonotype was obtained from a man in his late teens or twenties in good health. Some clones in this sample may be carry-over from other donors' samples. The CDR3 corresponds to CASSFLAGGAHYNEQFF. The sequence in DNA is TGCGCCAGCAGCTTCCTAGCGGGAGGGGCGCATTACAATGAGCAGTTCTTC.